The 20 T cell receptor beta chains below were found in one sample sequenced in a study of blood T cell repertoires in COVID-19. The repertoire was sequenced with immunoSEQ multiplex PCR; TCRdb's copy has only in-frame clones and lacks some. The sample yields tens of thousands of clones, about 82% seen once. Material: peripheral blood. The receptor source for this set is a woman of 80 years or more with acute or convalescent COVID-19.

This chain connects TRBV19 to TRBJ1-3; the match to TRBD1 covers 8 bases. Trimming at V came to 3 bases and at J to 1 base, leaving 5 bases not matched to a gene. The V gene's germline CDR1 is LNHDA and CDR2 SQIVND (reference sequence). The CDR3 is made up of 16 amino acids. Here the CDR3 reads CASSMGTGSSGNTIYF. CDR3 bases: TGTGCCAGTAGTATGGGGACAGGCTCGTCTGGAAACACCATATATTTT.

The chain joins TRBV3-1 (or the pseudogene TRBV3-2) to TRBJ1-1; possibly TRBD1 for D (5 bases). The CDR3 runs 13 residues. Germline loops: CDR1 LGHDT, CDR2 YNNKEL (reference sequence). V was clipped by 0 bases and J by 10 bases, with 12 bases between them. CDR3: CASSQEPGRVAFF. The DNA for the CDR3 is TGTGCCAGCAGCCAAGAACCGGGCAGGGTAGCTTTCTTT.

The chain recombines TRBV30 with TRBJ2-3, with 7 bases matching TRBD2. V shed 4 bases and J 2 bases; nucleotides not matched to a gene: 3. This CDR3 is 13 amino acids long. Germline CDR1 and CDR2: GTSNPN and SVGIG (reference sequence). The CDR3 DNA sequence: TGTGCCTGGATACGGGGGGACACAGATACGCAGTATTTT. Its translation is CAWIRGDTDTQYF.

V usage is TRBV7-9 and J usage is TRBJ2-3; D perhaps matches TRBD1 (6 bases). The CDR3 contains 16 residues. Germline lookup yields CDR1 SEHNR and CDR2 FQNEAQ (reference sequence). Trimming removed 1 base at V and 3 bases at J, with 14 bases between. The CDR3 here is CASSLEQLQGTDTQYF. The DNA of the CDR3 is TGTGCCAGCAGCTTAGAGCAGCTACAGGGAACAGATACGCAGTATTTT.

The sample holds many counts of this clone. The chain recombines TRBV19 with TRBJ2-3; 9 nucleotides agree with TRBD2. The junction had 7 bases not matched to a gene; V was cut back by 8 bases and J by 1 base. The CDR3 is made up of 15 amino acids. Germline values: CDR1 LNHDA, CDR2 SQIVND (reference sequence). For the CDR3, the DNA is TGTGCCAGTCGCCTGGCTAGCGGGGGCACAGATACGCAGTATTTT. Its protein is CASRLASGGTDTQYF.

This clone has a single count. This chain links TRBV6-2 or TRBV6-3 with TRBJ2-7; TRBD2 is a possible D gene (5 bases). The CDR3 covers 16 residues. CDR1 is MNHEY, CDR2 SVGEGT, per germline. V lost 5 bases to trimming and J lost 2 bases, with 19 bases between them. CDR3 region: CASSPKIRTGTYEQYF. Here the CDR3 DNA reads TGTGCCAGCAGTCCCAAAATCCGGACTGGGACCTACGAGCAGTACTTC.

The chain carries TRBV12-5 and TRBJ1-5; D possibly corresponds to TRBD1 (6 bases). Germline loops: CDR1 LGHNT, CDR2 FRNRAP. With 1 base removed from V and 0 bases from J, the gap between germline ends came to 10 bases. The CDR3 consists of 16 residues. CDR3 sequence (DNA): TGTGCTAGTGGTTTGGCGCAGGGGTATAGCAATCAGCCCCAGCATTTT. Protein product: CASGLAQGYSNQPQHF.

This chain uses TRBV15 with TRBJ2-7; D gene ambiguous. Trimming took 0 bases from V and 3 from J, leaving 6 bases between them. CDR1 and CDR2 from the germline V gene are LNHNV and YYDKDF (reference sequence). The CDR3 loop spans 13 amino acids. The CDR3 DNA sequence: TGTGCCACCAGCAGAGATCGAGACTACGAGCAGTACTTC. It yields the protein CATSRDRDYEQYF.

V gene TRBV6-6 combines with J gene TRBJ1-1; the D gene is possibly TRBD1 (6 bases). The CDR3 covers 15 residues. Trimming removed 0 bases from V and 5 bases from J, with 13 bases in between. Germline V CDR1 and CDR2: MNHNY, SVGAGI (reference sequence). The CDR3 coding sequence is TGTGCCAGCAGTTACTCAGGTCAGGGGAAGACTGAAGCTTTCTTT. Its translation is CASSYSGQGKTEAFF.

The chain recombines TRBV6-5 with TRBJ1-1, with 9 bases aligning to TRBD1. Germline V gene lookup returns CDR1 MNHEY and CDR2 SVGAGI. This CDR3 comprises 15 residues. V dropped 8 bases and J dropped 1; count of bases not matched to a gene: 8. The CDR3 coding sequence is TGTGCCAGCGAACTCCTGACAGGGGGGAACACTGAAGCTTTCTTT. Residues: CASELLTGGNTEAFF.

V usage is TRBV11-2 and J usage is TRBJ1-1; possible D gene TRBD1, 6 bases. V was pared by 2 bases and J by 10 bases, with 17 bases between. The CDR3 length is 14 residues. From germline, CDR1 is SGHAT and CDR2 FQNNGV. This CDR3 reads CASSLPGQGFRAFF. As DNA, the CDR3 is TGTGCCAGCAGCTTACCTGGGCAGGGGTTCCGAGCTTTCTTT.

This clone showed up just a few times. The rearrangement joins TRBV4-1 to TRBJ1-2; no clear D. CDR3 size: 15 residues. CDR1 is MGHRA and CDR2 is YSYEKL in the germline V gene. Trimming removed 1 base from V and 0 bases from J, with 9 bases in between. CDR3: CASSQAKGANYGYTF. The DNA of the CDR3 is TGCGCCAGCAGCCAAGCGAAAGGAGCTAACTATGGCTACACCTTC.

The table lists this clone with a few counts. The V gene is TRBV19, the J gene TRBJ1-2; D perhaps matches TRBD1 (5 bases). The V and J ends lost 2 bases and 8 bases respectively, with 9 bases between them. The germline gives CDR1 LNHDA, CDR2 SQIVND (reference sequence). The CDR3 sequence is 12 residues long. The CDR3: CASSIYGGGYTF. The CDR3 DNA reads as TGTGCCAGTAGTATATACGGGGGGGGCTACACCTTC.

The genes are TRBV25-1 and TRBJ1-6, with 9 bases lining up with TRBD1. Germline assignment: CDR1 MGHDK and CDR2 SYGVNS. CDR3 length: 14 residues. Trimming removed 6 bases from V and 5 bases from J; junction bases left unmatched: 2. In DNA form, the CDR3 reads TGTGCCAGCAGCCGGGACAGGGATAATTCACCCCTCCACTTT. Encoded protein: CASSRDRDNSPLHF.

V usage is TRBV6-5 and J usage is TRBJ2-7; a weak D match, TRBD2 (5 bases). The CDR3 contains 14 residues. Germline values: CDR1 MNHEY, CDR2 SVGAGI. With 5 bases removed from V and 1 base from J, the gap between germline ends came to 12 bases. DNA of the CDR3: TGTGCCAGCAGTCCAATTGAGGGTTCCTACGAGCAGTACTTC. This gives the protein CASSPIEGSYEQYF.

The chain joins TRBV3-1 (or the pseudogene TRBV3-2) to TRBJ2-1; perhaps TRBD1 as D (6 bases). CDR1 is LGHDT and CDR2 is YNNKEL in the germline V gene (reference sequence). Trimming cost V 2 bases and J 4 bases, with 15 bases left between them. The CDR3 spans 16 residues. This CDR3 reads CASSQKSGDPYNEQFF. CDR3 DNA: TGTGCCAGCAGCCAAAAGTCAGGGGACCCGTACAATGAGCAGTTCTTC.

This CDR3 reads CASSLVAGAEVREQFF. DNA for the CDR3: TGCGCCAGCAGCTTAGTAGCGGGGGCTGAGGTGAGGGAGCAGTTCTTC. V usage is TRBV5-1 and J usage is TRBJ2-1, with 9 bases identical to TRBD2. Germline lookup yields CDR1 SGHRS and CDR2 YFSETQ. The junction had 13 bases not matched to a gene; V was cut back by 2 bases and J by 10 bases. This CDR3 has 16 residues.

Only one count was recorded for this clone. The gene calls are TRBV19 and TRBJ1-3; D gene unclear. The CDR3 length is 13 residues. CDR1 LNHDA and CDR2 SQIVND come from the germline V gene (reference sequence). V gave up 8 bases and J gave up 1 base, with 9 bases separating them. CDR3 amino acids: CASPGGSGNTIYF. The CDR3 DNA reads TGTGCCAGTCCCGGAGGTTCTGGAAACACCATATATTTT.

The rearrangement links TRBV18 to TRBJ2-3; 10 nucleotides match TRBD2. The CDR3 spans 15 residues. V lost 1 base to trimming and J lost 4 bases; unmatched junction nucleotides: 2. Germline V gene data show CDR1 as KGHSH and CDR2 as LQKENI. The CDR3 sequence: CASSPQRGGPDTQYF. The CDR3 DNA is TGTGCCAGCTCACCACAGCGGGGGGGCCCAGATACGCAGTATTTT.

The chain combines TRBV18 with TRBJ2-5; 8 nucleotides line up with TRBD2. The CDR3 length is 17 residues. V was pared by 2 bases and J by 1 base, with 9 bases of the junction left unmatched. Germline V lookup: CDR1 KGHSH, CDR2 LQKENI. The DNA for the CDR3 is TGTGCCAGCTCACCATCGGCTAGCGGGCGCCTCCAAGAGACCCAGTACTTC. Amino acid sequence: CASSPSASGRLQETQYF.